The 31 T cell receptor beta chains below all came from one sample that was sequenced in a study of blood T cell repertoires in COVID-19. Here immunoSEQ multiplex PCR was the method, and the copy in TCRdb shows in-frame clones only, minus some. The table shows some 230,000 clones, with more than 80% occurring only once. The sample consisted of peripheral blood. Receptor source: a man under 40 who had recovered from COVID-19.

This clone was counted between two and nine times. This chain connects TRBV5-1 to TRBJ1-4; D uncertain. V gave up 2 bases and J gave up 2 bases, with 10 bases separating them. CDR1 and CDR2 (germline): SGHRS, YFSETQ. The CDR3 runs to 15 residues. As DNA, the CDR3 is TGCGCCAGCAGCTTCGAGGAGCCGACTAATGAAAAACTGTTTTTT. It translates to CASSFEEPTNEKLFF.

CDR3 amino acids: CASSLHRWPEAFF. DNA of the CDR3: TGTGCCAGCAGTTTACACAGATGGCCTGAAGCTTTCTTT. The chain joins TRBV28 to TRBJ1-1; D is unclear. The CDR3 sequence is 13 residues long. CDR1 and CDR2 (germline): MDHEN, SYDVKM. Trimming shortened V by 2 bases and J by 6 bases, and 10 bases separated the two germline ends.

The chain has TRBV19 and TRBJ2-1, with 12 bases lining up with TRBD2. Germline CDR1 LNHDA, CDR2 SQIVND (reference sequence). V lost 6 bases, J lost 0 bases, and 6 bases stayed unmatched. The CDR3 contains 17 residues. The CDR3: CASRLAGGLSSYNEQFF. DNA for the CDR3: TGTGCCAGTAGACTAGCGGGGGGTCTAAGCTCCTACAATGAGCAGTTCTTC.

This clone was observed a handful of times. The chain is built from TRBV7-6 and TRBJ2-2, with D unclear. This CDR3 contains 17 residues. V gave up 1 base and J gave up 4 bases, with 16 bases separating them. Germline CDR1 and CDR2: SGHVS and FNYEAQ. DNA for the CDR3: TGTGCCAGCAGCTTAGGCGGAGACCTAATGGGCACCGGGGAGCTGTTTTTT. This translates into CASSLGGDLMGTGELFF. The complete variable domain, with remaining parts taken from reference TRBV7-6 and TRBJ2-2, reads GAGVSQSPRYKVTKRGQDVALRCDPISGHVSLYWYRQALGQGPEFLTYFNYEAQQDKSGLPNDRFSAERPEGSISTLTIQRTEQRDSAMYRCASSLGGDLMGTGELFFGEGSRLTVL.

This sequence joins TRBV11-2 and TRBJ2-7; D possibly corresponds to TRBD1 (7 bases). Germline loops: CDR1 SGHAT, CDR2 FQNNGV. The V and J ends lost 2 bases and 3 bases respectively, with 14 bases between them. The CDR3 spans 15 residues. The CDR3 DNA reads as TGTGCCAGCAGCTTATTGTCAGGGGGGAGCTACGAGCAGTACTTC. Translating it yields CASSLLSGGSYEQYF.

CDR3 DNA sequence: TGCGCCAGCAGCACTCCGGGACAGAACTCCTACGAGCAGTACTTC. It yields the protein CASSTPGQNSYEQYF. The V gene is TRBV5-1, the J gene TRBJ2-7; 7 bases map to TRBD1. In germline, CDR1 is SGHRS, CDR2 YFSETQ. The CDR3 is made up of 15 amino acids. Losses at the gene ends were 4 bases for V and 0 bases for J; bases not matched to a gene: 7.

CDR3 in amino acids: CASSYPSQGGNTEAFF. DNA for the CDR3: TGTGCCAGCAGTTACCCCTCACAGGGCGGGAACACTGAAGCTTTCTTT. This sequence joins TRBV6-6 and TRBJ1-1; D possibly corresponds to TRBD1 (6 bases). Germline V gives CDR1 MNHNY, CDR2 SVGAGI (reference sequence). The CDR3 is made up of 16 amino acids. V was shortened by 2 bases and J by 1 base, with 14 bases between the two germline ends.

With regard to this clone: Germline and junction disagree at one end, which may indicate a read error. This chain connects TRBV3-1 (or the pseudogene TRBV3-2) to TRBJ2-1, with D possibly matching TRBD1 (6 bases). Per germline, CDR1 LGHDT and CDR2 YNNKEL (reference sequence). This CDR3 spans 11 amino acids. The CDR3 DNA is TGTGCCGGCAGGGGCCCCAATGAGCAGTTCTTC. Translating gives CAGRGPNEQFF.

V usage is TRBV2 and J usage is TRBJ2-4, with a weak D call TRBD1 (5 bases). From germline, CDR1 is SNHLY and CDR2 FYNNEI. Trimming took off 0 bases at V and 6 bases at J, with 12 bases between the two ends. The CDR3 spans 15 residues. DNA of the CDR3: TGTGCCAGCAGTGAAGCTGGCAGGGTGGGAAACATTCAGTACTTC. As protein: CASSEAGRVGNIQYF.

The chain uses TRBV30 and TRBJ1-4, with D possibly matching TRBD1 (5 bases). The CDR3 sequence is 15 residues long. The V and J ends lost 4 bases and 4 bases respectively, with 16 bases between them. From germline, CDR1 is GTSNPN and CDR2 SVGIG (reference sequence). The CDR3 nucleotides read TGTGCCTGGAACCAGGCTGGGGCAGATAATGAAAAACTGTTTTTT. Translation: CAWNQAGADNEKLFF.

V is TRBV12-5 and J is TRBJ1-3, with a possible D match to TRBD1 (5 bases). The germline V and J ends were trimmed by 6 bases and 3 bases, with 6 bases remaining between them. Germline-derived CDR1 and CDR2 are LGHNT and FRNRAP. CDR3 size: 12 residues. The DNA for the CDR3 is TGTGCTAGTGGCGGGGGTGGAAACACCATATATTTT. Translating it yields CASGGGGNTIYF.

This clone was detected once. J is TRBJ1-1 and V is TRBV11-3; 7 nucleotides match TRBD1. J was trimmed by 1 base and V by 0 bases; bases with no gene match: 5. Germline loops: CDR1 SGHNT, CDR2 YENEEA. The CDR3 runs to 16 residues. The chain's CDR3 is CASSLDTRTGNTEAFF. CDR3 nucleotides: TGTGCCAGCAGCTTAGATACCCGGACAGGGAACACTGAAGCTTTCTTT. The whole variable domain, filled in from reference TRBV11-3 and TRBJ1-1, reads EAGVVQSPRYKIIEKKQPVAFWCNPISGHNTLYWYLQNLGQGPELLIRYENEEAVDDSQLPKDRFSAERLKGVDSTLKIQPAELGDSAVYLCASSLDTRTGNTEAFFGQGTRLTVV.

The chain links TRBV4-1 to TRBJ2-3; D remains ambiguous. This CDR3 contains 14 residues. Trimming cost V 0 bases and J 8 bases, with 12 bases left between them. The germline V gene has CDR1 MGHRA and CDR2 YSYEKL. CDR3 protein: CASSQDLVSRTQYF. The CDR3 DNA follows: TGCGCCAGCAGCCAAGATTTAGTTTCGCGTACGCAGTATTTT.

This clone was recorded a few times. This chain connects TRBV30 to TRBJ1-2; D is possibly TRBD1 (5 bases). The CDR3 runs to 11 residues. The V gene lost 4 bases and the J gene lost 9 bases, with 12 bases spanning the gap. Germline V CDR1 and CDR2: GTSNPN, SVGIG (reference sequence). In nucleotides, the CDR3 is TGTGCCTGGACCACACTGGACAGCTACACCTTC. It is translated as CAWTTLDSYTF.

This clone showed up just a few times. The CDR3 DNA is TGTGCCAGCAGCGTCGGGACAGGCCCTTACGAGCAGTACTTC. Translation gives CASSVGTGPYEQYF. This chain links TRBV14 with TRBJ2-7, with 8 nucleotides matching TRBD1. CDR1 is SGHDN and CDR2 is FVKESK in the germline V gene. The ends lost 5 bases at V and 4 bases at J; junction bases unmatched: 7. This CDR3 spans 14 amino acids. Full variable domain (outside the CDR3, taken from reference TRBV14 and TRBJ2-7): EAGVTQFPSHSVIEKGQTVTLRCDPISGHDNLYWYRRVMGKEIKFLLHFVKESKQDESGMPNNRFLAERTGGTYSTLKVQPAELEDSGVYFCASSVGTGPYEQYFGPGTRLTVT.

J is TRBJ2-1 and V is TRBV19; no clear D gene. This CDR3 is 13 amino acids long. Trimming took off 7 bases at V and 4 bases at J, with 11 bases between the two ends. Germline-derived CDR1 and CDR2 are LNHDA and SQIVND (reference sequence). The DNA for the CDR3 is TGTGCCAGTACCGCCCGGTTTTACAATGAGCAGTTCTTC. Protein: CASTARFYNEQFF.

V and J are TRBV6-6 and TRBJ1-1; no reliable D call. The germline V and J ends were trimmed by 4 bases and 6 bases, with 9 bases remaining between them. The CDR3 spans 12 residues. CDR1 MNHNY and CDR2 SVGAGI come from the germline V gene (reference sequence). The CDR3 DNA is TGTGCCAGCAGTTCCCCCGGTCCTGAAGCTTTCTTT. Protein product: CASSSPGPEAFF.

The CDR3 sequence is CATSDSQEGYTF. The CDR3, as DNA: TGTGCCACCAGTGATTCACAGGAAGGCTACACCTTC. This chain uses TRBV24-1 with TRBJ1-2; D may be TRBD1 (5 bases). The germline V gene has CDR1 KGHDR and CDR2 SFDVKD. The CDR3 has 12 residues. V lost 2 bases and J lost 8, with 8 bases in between.

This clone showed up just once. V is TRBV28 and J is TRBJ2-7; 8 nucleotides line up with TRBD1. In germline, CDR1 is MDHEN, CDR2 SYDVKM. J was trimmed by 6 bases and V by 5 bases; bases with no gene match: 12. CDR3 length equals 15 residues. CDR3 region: CASSPHGQGRSEQYF. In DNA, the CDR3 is TGTGCCAGCAGTCCCCACGGACAGGGCAGGTCCGAGCAGTACTTC.

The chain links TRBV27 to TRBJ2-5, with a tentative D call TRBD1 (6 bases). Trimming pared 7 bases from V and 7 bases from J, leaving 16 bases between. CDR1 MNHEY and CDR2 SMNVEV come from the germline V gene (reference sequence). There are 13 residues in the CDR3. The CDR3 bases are TGTGCCAGCACTCTACAGGGAACTGGGACCCAGTACTTC. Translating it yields CASTLQGTGTQYF.

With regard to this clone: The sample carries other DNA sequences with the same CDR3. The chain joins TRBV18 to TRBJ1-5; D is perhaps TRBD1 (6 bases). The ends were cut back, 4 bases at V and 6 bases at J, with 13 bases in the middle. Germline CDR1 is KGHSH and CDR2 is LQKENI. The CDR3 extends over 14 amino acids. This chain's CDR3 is CASSRGGEGQPQHF. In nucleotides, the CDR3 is TGTGCCAGCTCACGAGGGGGGGAGGGTCAGCCCCAGCATTTT. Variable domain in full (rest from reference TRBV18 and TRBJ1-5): NAGVMQNPRHLVRRRGQEARLRCSPMKGHSHVYWYRQLPEEGLKFMVYLQKENIIDESGMPKERFSAEFPKEGPSILRIQQVVRGDSAAYFCASSRGGEGQPQHFGDGTRLSIL.

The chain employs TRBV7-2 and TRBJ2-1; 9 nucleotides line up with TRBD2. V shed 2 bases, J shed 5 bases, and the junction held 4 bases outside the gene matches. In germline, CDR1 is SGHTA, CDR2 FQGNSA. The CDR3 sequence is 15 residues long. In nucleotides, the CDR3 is TGTGCCAGCAGCTTAAGCGGGGGGCTAGACAATGAGCAGTTCTTC. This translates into CASSLSGGLDNEQFF.

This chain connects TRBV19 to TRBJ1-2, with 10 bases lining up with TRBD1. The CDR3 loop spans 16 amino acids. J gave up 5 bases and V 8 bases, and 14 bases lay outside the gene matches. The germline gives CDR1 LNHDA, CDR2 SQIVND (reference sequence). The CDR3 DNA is TGTGCCAGTGAGTCGGGACAGGGGCCCTTGGGGTATGGCTACACCTTC. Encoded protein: CASESGQGPLGYGYTF. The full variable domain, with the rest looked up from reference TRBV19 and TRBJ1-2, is DGGITQSPKYLFRKEGQNVTLSCEQNLNHDAMYWYRQDPGQGLRLIYYSQIVNDFQKGDIAEGYSVSREKKESFPLTVTSAQKNPTAFYLCASESGQGPLGYGYTFGSGTRLTVV.

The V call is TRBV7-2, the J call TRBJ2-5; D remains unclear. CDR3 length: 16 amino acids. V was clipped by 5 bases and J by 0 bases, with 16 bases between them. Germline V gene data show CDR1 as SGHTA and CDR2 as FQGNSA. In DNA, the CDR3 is TGTGCCAGCAGCCCTCGGAGAGGTGCTTACCAAGAGACCCAGTACTTC. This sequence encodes CASSPRRGAYQETQYF. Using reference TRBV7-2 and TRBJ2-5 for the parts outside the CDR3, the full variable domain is GAGVSQSPSNKVTEKGKDVELRCDPISGHTALYWYRQSLGQGLEFLIYFQGNSAPDKSGLPSDRFSAERTGGSVSTLTIQRTQQEDSAVYLCASSPRRGAYQETQYFGPGTRLLVL.

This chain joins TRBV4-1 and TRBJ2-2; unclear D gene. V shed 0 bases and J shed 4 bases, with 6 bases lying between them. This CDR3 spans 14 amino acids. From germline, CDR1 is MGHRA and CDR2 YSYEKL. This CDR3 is CASSQEWPTGELFF. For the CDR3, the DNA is TGCGCCAGCAGCCAAGAGTGGCCCACCGGGGAGCTGTTTTTT.

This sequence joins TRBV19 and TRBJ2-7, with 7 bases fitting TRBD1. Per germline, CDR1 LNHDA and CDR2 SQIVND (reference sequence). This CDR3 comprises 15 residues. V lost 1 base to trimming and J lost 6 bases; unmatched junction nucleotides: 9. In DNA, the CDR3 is TGTGCCAGTAGTATAGTGGGACAGTCTTCCAGCGAGCAGTACTTC. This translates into CASSIVGQSSSEQYF.

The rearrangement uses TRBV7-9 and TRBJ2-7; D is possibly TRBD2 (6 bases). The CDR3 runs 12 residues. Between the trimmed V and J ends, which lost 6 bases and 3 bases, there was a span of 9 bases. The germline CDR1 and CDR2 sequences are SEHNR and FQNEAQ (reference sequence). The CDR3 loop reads CASSPEGYEQYF. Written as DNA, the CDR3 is TGTGCCAGCAGTCCGGAGGGCTACGAGCAGTACTTC. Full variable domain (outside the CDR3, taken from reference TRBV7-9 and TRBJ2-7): DTGVSQNPRHKITKRGQNVTFRCDPISEHNRLYWYRQTLGQGPEFLTYFQNEAQLEKSRLLSDRFSAERPKGSFSTLEIQRTEQGDSAMYLCASSPEGYEQYFGPGTRLTVT.

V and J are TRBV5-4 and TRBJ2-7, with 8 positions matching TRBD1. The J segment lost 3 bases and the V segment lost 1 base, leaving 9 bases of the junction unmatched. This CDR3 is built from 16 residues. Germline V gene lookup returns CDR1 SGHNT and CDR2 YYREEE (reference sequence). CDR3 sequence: CASSLPPGQERYEQYF. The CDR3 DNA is TGTGCCAGCAGCTTGCCCCCGGGACAGGAACGCTACGAGCAGTACTTC. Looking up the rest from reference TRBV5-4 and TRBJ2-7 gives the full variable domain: ETGVTQSPTHLIKTRGQQVTLRCSSQSGHNTVSWYQQALGQGPQFIFQYYREEENGRGNFPPRFSGLQFPNYSSELNVNALELDDSALYLCASSLPPGQERYEQYFGPGTRLTVT.

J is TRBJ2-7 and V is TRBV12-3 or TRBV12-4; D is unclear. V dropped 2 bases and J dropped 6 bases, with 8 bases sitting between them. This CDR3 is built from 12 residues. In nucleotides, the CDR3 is TGTGCCAGCAGTTTAACTCCGGTCGAGCAGTACTTC. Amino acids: CASSLTPVEQYF.

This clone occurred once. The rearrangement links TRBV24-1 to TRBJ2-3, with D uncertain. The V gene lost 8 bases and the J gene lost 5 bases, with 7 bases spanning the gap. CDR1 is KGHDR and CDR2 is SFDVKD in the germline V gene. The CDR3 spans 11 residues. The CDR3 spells CATTLLDTQYF. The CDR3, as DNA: TGTGCCACCACCTTACTAGATACGCAGTATTTT.

In DNA form, the CDR3 reads TGTGCCAGCAGCTTCACGGGGAAGGGCTATGGCTACACCTTC. Translating it yields CASSFTGKGYGYTF. This rearrangement joins TRBV7-2 to TRBJ1-2; D not certain. Germline V lookup: CDR1 SGHTA, CDR2 FQGNSA. The CDR3 has 14 residues. V was shortened by 3 bases and J by 4 bases, with 12 bases between the two germline ends.